This T cell receptor (beta chain) was retrieved from a study of T cell responses to AZD1222 COVID-19 vaccine. General study findings and limits: Regions 160-218 and 743-854 dominated among vaccine-associated CD4 TCRs spanning spike. Two doses of AZD1222 preceded a rise in Spike-specific TCR breadth and depth. Only six individuals given AZD1222 were seropositive at baseline.

On this clone itself: No antigen is known for it.

Profiling relied on immunoSEQ multiplex PCR, and the TCRdb table lists in-frame clones only, not all of them. The table records about 190,000 clones, 90% to 95% of them present only once. CDR3 size: 16 residues. Germline V gene sequence: CDR1 SGHRS, CDR2 YFSETQ. J was trimmed by 10 bases and V by 0 bases; bases with no gene match: 8. The sequence came from an adult in good health. The source was peripheral blood, collected on day 0 of AZD1222 vaccination. The rearrangement links TRBV5-1 to TRBJ2-1; 12 positions match TRBD1. This chain's CDR3 is CASSLAPGQGAQEQFF. The DNA of the CDR3 is TGCGCCAGCAGCTTGGCCCCGGGACAGGGGGCGCAGGAGCAGTTCTTC.